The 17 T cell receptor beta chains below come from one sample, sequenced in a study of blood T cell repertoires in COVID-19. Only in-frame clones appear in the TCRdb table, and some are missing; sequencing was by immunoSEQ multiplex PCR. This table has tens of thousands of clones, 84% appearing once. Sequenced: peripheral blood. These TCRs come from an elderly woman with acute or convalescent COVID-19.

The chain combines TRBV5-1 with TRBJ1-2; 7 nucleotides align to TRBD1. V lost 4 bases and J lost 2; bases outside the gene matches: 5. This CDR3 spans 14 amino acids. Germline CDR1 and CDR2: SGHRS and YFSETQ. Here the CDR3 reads CASSPGQLNYGYTF. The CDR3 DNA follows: TGCGCCAGCAGCCCGGGACAGTTAAACTATGGCTACACCTTC.

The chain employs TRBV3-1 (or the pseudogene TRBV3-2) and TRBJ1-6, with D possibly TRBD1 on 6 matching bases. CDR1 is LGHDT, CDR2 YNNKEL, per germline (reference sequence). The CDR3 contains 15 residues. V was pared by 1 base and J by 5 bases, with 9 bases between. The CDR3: CASSQADSHNSPLHF. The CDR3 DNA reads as TGTGCCAGCAGCCAAGCGGACAGTCATAATTCACCCCTCCACTTT.

CDR3 nucleotides: TGTGCCAGCAGCGTGGGACAGGGAATGGATACGCAGTATTTT. Protein sequence: CASSVGQGMDTQYF. The V and J genes are TRBV9 and TRBJ2-3, with TRBD1 matching 9 bases. CDR3 length: 14 amino acids. Per the germline V gene, CDR1 is SGDLS and CDR2 is YYNGEE. The V segment lost 2 bases and the J segment 6 bases; nucleotides outside the gene matches: 4.

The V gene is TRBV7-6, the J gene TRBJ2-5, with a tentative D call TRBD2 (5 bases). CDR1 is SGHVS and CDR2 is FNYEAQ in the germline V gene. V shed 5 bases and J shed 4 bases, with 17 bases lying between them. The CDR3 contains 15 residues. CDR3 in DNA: TGTGCCAGCAGCCTTAATCCGGACGGACTAGAGACCCAGTACTTC. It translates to CASSLNPDGLETQYF.

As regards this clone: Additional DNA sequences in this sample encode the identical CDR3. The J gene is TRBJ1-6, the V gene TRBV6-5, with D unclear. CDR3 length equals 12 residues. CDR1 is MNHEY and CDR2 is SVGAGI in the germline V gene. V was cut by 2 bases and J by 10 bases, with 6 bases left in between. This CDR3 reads CASSYPGSPLHF. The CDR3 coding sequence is TGTGCCAGCAGTTACCCAGGATCACCCCTCCACTTT.

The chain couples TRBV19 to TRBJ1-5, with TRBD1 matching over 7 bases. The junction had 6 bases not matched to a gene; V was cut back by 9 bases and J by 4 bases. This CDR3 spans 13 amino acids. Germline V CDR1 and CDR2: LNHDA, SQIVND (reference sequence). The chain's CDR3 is CARGGTENQPQHF. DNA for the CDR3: TGTGCCAGAGGGGGGACAGAGAATCAGCCCCAGCATTTT.

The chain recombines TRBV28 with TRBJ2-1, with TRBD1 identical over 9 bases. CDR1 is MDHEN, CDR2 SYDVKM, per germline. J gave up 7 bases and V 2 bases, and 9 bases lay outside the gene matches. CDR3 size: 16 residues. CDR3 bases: TGTGCCAGCAGTTTACCTACAGGGGGCGCACGGAATGAGCAGTTCTTC. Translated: CASSLPTGGARNEQFF.

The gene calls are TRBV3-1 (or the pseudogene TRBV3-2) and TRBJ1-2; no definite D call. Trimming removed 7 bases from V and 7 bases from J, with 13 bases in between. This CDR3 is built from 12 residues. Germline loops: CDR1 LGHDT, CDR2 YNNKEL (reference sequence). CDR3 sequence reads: CASTHEGGGYTF. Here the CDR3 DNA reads TGTGCCAGCACCCACGAGGGTGGTGGCTACACCTTC.

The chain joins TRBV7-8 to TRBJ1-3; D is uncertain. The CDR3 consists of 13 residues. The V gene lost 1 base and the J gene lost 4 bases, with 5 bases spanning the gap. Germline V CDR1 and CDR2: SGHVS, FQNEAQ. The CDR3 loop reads CASSLERGNTIYF. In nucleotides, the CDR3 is TGTGCCAGCAGCTTAGAGAGGGGAAACACCATATATTTT.

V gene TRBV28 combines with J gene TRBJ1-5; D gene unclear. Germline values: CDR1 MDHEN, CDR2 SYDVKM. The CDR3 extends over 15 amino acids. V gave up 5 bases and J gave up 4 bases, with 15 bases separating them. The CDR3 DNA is TGTGCCAGCAGTAGTATCGGGGTATTGAATCAGCCCCAGCATTTT. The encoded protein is CASSSIGVLNQPQHF.

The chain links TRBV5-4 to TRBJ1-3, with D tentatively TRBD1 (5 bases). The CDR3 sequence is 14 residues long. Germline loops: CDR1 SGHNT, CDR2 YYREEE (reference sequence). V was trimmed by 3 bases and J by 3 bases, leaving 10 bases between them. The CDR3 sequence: CASSSQGRGNTIYF. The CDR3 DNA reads TGTGCCAGCAGCTCTCAGGGTCGTGGAAACACCATATATTTT.

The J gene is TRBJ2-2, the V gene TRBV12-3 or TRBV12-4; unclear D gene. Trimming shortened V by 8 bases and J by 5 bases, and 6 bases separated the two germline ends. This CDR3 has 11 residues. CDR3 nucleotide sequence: TGTGCCAGCCAGTATACCGGGGAGCTGTTTTTT. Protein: CASQYTGELFF.

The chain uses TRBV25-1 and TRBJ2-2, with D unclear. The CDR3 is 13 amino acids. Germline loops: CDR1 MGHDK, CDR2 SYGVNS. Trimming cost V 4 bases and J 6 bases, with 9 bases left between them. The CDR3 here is CASSGLGPGELFF. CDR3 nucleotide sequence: TGTGCCAGCAGTGGATTGGGCCCCGGGGAGCTGTTTTTT. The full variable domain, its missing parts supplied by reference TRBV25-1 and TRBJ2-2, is EADIYQTPRYLVIGTGKKITLECSQTMGHDKMYWYQQDPGMELHLIHYSYGVNSTEKGDLSSESTVSRIRTEHFPLTLESARPSHTSQYLCASSGLGPGELFFGEGSRLTVL.

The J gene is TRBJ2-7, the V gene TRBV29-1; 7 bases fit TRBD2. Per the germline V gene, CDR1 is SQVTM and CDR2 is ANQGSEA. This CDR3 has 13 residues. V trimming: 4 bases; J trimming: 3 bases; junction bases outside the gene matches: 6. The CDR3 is CSVVGAGNYEQYF. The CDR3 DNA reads TGCAGCGTTGTAGGAGCGGGAAACTACGAGCAGTACTTC.

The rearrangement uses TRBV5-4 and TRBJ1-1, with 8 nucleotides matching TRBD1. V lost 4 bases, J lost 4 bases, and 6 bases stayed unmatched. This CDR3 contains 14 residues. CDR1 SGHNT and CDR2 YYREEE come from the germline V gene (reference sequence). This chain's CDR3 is CASSRRDRSTEAFF. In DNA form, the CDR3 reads TGTGCCAGCAGCCGCCGGGACAGGAGCACTGAAGCTTTCTTT.

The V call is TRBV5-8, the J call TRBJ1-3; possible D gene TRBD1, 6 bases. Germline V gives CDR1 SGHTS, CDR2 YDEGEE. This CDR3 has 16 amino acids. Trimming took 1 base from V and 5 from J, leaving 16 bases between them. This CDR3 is CASSLRGGLSRNTIYF. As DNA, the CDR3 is TGTGCCAGCAGCTTGAGGGGGGGACTGAGTCGAAACACCATATATTTT.

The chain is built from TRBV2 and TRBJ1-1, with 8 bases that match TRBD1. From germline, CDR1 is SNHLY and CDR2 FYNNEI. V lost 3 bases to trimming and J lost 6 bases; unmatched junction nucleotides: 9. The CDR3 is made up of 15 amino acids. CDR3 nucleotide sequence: TGTGCCAGCAGTGACCTAGGCGGGACAGGCTCTGAAGCTTTCTTT. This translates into CASSDLGGTGSEAFF.